These T cell receptor beta chains were read from a single sample in a study of response to subunit inactivated influenza vaccine. One entry per CDR3 protein, called by TCRdb with MiXCR from the RT-PCR reads. The sample holds 500,000 or so distinct CDR3 sequences, approximately 15% seen once. The sample was CD4+ T cells sorted from PBMCs, taken around 25 months after vaccination. Receptor source: a man between 50 and 75 years old who received an inactivated influenza vaccine. Both conserved end residues are part of each CDR3. The order of the fields is J gene, V gene, CDR3 protein.

J: TRBJ2-7
V: TRBV20-1
CDR3: CSAIRDRGSEQYF

J: TRBJ1-5
V: TRBV7-2
CDR3: CASSPGVTQPQHF

J: TRBJ2-2
V: TRBV4-3
CDR3: CASSQGGGTGGGTGELFF

J: TRBJ2-1
V: TRBV7-8
CDR3: CASSPSEFF

J: TRBJ1-2
V: TRBV20-1
CDR3: CSAVDRGNYGYTF

J: TRBJ2-1
V: TRBV29-1
CDR3: CSVDRGQGVDEQFF

J: TRBJ2-5
V: TRBV3-1
CDR3: CASSLGDRGQETQYF

J: TRBJ1-2
V: TRBV10-3
CDR3: CAISELGEGYDGYTF

J: TRBJ1-3
V: TRBV9
CDR3: CASSVGNSGNTIYF

J: TRBJ2-7
V: TRBV20-1
CDR3: CSAPTSGRGWEQYF

J: TRBJ1-5
V: TRBV6-1
CDR3: CASSRQGRPNQPQHF

J: TRBJ1-4
V: TRBV27
CDR3: CASSPRGVRGEKLFF

J: TRBJ2-5
V: TRBV7-2
CDR3: CASSLVAGGLQETQYF

J: TRBJ2-7
V: TRBV7-2
CDR3: CASSYYRGEQYF

J: TRBJ2-1
V: TRBV28
CDR3: CASSLSAESYNEQFF

J: TRBJ2-5
V: TRBV5-6
CDR3: CASNPFRKVETQYF

J: TRBJ2-7
V: TRBV28
CDR3: CASRPGQGGTYEQYF

J: TRBJ1-1
V: TRBV6-2/TRBV6-3
CDR3: CASSPPPGRSGAEAFF

J: TRBJ2-3
V: TRBV6-6
CDR3: CASSFEGTDTQYF

J: TRBJ1-1
V: TRBV7-2
CDR3: CASRYSLNTEAFF

J: TRBJ2-2
V: TRBV18
CDR3: CASSPTGTGGPNTGELFF

J: TRBJ2-5
V: TRBV15
CDR3: CATSVGPLKTQYF